This TCR beta chain came from a study of T cell changes during pregnancy in multiple sclerosis. This CDR3 is 13 amino acids long. Germline V gene sequence: CDR1 LGHNA, CDR2 YNFKEQ. J gave up 15 bases and V 1 base, and 7 bases lay outside the gene matches. The protocol was immunoSEQ multiplex PCR, while the TCRdb copy is restricted to in-frame clones and leaves out a portion. The sample includes fewer than 13,000 clones, roughly 89% of them seen just once. Here the sequenced sample was CD8+ T cells from peripheral blood mononuclear cells, taken in the first trimester of pregnancy. The sequence was obtained from a female donor in good health, enrolled as a control in a pregnancy study. The chain uses TRBV4-2 and TRBJ2-1, with 9 bases fitting TRBD2. Written as DNA, the CDR3 is TGTGCCAGCAGCCAAGTTTTTAGCGGGGGCTGGTTCTTC. Translation: CASSQVFSGGWFF.